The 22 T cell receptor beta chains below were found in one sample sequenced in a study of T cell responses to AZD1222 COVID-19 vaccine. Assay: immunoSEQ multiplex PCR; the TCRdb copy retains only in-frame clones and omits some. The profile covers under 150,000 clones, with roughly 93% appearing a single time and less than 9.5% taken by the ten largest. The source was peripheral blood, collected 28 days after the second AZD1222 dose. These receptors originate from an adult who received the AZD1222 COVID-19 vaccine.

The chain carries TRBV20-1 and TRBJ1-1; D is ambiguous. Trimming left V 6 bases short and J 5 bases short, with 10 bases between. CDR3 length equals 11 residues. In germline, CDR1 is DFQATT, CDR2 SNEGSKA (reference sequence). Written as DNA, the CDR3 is TGCAGTGCCTCACCGTGGACTGAAGCTTTCTTT. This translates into CSASPWTEAFF.

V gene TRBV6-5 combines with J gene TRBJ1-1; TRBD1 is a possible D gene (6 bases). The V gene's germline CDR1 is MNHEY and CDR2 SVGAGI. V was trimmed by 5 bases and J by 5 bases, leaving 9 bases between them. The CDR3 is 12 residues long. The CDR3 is CASSTQGTEAFF. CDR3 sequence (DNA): TGTGCCAGCAGTACACAGGGTACTGAAGCTTTCTTT.

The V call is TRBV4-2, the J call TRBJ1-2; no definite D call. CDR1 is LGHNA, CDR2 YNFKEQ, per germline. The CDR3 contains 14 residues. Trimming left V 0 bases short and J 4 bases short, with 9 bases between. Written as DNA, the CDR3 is TGTGCCAGCAGCCAAGATTACGGGGTCTATGGCTACACCTTC. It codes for CASSQDYGVYGYTF.

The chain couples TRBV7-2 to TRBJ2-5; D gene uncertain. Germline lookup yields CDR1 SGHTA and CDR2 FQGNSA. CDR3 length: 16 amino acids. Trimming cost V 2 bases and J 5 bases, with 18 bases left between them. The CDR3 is CASSLSVLTIGETQYF. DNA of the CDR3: TGTGCCAGCAGCTTAAGTGTCCTCACCATAGGGGAGACCCAGTACTTC.

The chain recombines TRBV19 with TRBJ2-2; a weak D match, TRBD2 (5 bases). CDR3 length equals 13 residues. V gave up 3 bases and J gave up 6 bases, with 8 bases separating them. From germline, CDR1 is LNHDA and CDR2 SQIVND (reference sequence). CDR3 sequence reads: CASSITGSGELFF. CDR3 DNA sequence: TGTGCCAGTAGTATCACGGGGTCCGGGGAGCTGTTTTTT. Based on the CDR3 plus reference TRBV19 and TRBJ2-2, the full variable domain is DGGITQSPKYLFRKEGQNVTLSCEQNLNHDAMYWYRQDPGQGLRLIYYSQIVNDFQKGDIAEGYSVSREKKESFPLTVTSAQKNPTAFYLCASSITGSGELFFGEGSRLTVL.

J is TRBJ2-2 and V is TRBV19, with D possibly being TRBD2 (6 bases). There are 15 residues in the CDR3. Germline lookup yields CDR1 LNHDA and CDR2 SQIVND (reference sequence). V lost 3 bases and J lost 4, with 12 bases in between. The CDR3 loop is CASSMSAGPTGELFF. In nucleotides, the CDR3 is TGTGCCAGTAGTATGTCTGCGGGACCCACCGGGGAGCTGTTTTTT.

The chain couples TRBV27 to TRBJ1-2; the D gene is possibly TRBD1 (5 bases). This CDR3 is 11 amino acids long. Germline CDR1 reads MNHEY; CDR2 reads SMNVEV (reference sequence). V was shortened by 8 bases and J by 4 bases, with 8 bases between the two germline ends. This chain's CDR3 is CASGTLYGYTF. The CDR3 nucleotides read TGTGCCAGCGGGACGCTCTATGGCTACACCTTC.

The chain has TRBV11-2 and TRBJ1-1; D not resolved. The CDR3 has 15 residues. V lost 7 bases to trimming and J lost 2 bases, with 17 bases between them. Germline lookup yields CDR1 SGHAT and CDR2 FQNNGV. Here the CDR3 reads CASTPPPAHNTEAFF. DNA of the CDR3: TGTGCCAGCACCCCTCCCCCGGCGCACAACACTGAAGCTTTCTTT.

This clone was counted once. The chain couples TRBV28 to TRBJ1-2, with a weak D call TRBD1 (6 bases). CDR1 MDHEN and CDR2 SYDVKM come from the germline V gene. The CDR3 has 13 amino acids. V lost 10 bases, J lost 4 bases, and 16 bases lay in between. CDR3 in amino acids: CATRPKTGYGYTF. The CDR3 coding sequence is TGTGCCACCAGGCCCAAGACAGGCTATGGCTACACCTTC.

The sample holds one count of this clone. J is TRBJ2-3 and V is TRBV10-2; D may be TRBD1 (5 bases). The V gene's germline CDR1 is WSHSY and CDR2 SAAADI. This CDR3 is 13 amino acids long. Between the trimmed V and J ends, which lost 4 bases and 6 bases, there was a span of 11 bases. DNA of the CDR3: TGCGCCAGCAGTGTGCAGGGAAGGGATACGCAGTATTTT. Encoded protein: CASSVQGRDTQYF.

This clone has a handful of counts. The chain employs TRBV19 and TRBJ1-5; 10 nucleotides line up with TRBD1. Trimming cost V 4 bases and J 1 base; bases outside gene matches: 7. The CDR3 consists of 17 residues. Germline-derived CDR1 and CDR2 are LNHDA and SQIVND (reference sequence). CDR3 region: CASSNAPGQGSNQPQHF. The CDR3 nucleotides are TGTGCCAGTAGTAACGCACCGGGACAGGGGAGCAATCAGCCCCAGCATTTT.

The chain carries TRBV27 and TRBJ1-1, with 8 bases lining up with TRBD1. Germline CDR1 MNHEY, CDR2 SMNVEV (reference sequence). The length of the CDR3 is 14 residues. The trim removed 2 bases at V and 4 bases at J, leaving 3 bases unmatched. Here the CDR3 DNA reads TGTGCCAGCAGTTTAGTAGACAGGGGCACTGAAGCTTTCTTT. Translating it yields CASSLVDRGTEAFF.

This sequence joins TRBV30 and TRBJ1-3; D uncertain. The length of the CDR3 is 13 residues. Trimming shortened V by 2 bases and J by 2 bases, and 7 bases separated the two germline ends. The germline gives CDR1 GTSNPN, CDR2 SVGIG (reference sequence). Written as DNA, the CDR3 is TGTGCCTGGAGTATTGGGACTGGAAACACCATATATTTT. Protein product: CAWSIGTGNTIYF.

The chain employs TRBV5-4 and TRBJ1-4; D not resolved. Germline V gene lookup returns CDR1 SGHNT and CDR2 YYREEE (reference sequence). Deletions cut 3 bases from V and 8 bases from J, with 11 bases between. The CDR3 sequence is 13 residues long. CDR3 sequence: CASSSLSEEKLFF. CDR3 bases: TGTGCCAGCAGCTCATTATCGGAGGAAAAACTGTTTTTT.

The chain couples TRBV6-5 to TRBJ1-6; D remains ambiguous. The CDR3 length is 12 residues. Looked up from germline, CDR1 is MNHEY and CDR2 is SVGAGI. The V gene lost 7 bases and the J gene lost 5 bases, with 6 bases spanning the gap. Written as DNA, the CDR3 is TGTGCCAGCAAACAGAATAATTCACCCCTCCACTTT. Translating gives CASKQNNSPLHF.

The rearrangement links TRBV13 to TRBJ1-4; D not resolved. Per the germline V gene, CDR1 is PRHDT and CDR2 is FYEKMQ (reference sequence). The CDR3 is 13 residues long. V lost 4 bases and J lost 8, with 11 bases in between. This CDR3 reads CASSWGRGEKLFF. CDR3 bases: TGTGCCAGCAGCTGGGGAAGAGGGGAAAAACTGTTTTTT.

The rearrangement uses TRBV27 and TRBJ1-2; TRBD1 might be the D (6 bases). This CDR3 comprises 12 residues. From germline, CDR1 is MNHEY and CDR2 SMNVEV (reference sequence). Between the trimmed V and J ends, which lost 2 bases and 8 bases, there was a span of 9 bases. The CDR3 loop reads CASSLLGGGYTF. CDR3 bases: TGTGCCAGCAGTTTACTAGGGGGGGGCTACACCTTC.

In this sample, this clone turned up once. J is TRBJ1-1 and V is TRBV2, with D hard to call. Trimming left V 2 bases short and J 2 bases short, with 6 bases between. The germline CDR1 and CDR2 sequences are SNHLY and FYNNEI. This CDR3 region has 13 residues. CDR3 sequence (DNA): TGTGCCAGCAGTGAATTAGGTAACACTGAAGCTTTCTTT. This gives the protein CASSELGNTEAFF. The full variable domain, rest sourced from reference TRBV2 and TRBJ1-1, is EPEVTQTPSHQVTQMGQEVILRCVPISNHLYFYWYRQILGQKVEFLVSFYNNEISEKSEIFDDQFSVERPDGSNFTLKIRSTKLEDSAMYFCASSELGNTEAFFGQGTRLTVV.

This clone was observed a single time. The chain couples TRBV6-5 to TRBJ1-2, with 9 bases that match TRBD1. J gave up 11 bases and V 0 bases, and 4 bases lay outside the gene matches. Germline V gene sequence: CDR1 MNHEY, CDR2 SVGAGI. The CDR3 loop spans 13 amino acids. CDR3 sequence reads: CASSYSETGGYTF. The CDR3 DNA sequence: TGTGCCAGCAGTTACTCGGAGACAGGGGGGTACACCTTC.

CDR3 in amino acids: CATSDPRMGANEKLFF. The CDR3 bases are TGTGCCACCAGTGACCCACGGATGGGAGCTAATGAAAAACTGTTTTTT. V is TRBV24-1 and J is TRBJ1-4; D gene ambiguous. This CDR3 has 16 amino acids. CDR1 KGHDR and CDR2 SFDVKD come from the germline V gene. The germline V and J ends were trimmed by 4 bases and 3 bases, with 14 bases remaining between them.

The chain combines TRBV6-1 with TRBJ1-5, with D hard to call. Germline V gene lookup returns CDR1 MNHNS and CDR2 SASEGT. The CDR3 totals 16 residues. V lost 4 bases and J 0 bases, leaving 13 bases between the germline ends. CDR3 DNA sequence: TGTGCCAGCAGTGGATTGAGTCGGCTTAGCAATCAGCCCCAGCATTTT. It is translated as CASSGLSRLSNQPQHF.

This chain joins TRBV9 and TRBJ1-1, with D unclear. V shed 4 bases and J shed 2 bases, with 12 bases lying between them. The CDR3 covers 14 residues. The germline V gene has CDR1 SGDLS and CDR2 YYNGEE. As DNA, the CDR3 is TGTGCCAGCAGCACCCGGACCGGAAACACTGAAGCTTTCTTT. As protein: CASSTRTGNTEAFF.